Here is one TCR beta chain with its context. This receptor's antigen is unknown. One base away there is no much larger clone; base qualities are not given. The data were obtained in a study of blood T cell repertoires in COVID-19 (dated by TCRdb to 2019 to 2021). General notes on the study: The collaborator samples originated in the United States, Italy and Spain and spanned the acute and convalescent phases of COVID-19. The material from the prospective study consisted of cDNA or gDNA derived from T cells, B-cell-depleted T cells, or PBMCs. Subjects who had been exposed to COVID-19, were actively infected with it, or had recovered from it provided the deeply sampled blood TCRbeta repertoires that made up the dataset. The repertoires were released in a freely available public database intended as a resource for research on the immune response to SARS-CoV-2. Samples were obtained from the ongoing ImmuneRACE study (first 160 participants) and from 1,254 subjects provided by 6 global collaborators. The sample metadata nearly always contained a de-identified subject ID, COVID-19 status, age in years and sex. Where HLA class I and class II types were available, the types were taken from metadata supplied by the sample provider, not from assay-based typing.

The immunoSEQ Assay, a bias-controlled multiplex PCR, was used to amplify TCRbeta CDR3 regions from genomic DNA. From the authors' description of their analysis: Nucleated cell counts per sample were estimated from amplification of reference gene primers within the assay. To quantify the absolute abundance of each unique TCRbeta CDR3 rearrangement, sequence reads were collapsed and filtered. For each sample, productive Simpson clonality was calculated by taking the square root of Simpson's diversity index across productive rearrangements. The clones in this table, taken by TCRdb from immuneACCESS, are in-frame only. Not every clone is retained; where verified, under half of the shortfall comes from an unresolved V gene, and the cause of the rest is unknown. V and J calls and clone size come straight from that table; D and trimming were deduced from the DNA. In all, the sample holds over 130,000 clones, and roughly 81% of those were seen once. The top ten clones comprise more than 3% of the sample.

Participants in the prospective study were aged about 18 to 90 years, lived in over 20 United States geographic areas, and enrolled through a virtual design. To assign participants to cohorts, the prospective study relied on clinical history that participants themselves reported in a screening survey and a study questionnaire. In the prospective study, mobile phlebotomists collected whole blood, serum and a nasopharyngeal or oropharyngeal swab from each participant. Over a 2-month period, participants in the prospective study had the option of providing additional blood draws and questionnaires. Blood samples from the prospective study were shipped frozen or at room temperature prior to DNA extraction. Study-level results and caveats: How much clinical and demographic metadata was included differed by source and by participant, and the metadata was provided uncurated.

The CDR3 starts with the cysteine, ends with the phenylalanine, and has 14 residues. Just CDR3 DNA is preserved here, 42 bases in frame from base 1. CDR1 and CDR2, looked up from the germline V gene (reference sequence), are SGHAT and FQDESV. V is shortened by 2 bases, J by 1 base, and the region joining them spans 8 bases. The receptor's source is a woman in her forties or fifties with acute COVID-19. The sequence links TRBV11-1 to TRBJ2-5; a confident D gene designation cannot be given. Sample: PBMCs or T cells enriched from blood (not recorded which). CDR3 sequence: CASSLMAAQETQYF. The DNA sequence is given as TGTGCCAGCAGCTTAATGGCGGCCCAAGAGACCCAGTACTTC.